This T cell receptor (beta chain) comes out of a study of technical replicates of blood from several donors. This clone occurred once. CDR3 length: 13 residues. The germline V gene has CDR1 SGHTA and CDR2 FQGNSA. V was clipped by 5 bases and J by 3 bases, with 9 bases between them. Generated by immunoSEQ multiplex PCR, the TCRdb table keeps only in-frame clones and is missing some. Among under 100,000 clones listed, approximately 96% were seen once. This clonotype was sampled from a human donor in good health. The sample consisted of T cells isolated from PBMCs. J is TRBJ2-3 and V is TRBV7-2; TRBD1 is a possible D gene (5 bases). The CDR3 spells CASSPQGTDTQYF. CDR3 nucleotides: TGTGCCAGCAGCCCGCAGGGAACAGATACGCAGTATTTT.